These 23 T cell receptor beta chains came from one sample sequenced in a study of blood T cell repertoires in COVID-19. Profiled with immunoSEQ multiplex PCR; TCRdb holds only in-frame clones, not every one. The data show 150,000 to 200,000 clones, approximately 83% seen once. The material sequenced was peripheral blood. These receptors all come from a human donor with active or convalescent COVID-19. The donor label of this sample is uncertain.

This clone was picked up a small number of times. This chain connects TRBV2 to TRBJ2-4, with D possibly matching TRBD2 (7 bases). Germline CDR1 is SNHLY and CDR2 is FYNNEI. The CDR3 length is 16 residues. Trimming cost V 6 bases and J 1 base, with 16 bases left between them. The CDR3, as DNA: TGTGCCAGCAGGGAGAGGGGGAGGGAGGCCAAAAACATTCAGTACTTC. Protein product: CASRERGREAKNIQYF.

The J gene is TRBJ2-1, the V gene TRBV18; 9 nucleotides agree with TRBD2. V was clipped by 3 bases and J by 7 bases; unmatched bases: 7. Germline CDR1 reads KGHSH; CDR2 reads LQKENI. The CDR3 consists of 15 residues. The CDR3 bases are TGTGCCAGCTCACCCACATTAGCGGGAGAAAATGAGCAGTTCTTC. Protein product: CASSPTLAGENEQFF.

The chain is built from TRBV6-1 and TRBJ1-1; D remains unclear. This CDR3 is 14 amino acids long. Trimming stripped 2 bases from V and 2 bases from J, with 9 bases between. Per the germline V gene, CDR1 is MNHNS and CDR2 is SASEGT. The CDR3 is CASSESWANTEAFF. In DNA form, the CDR3 reads TGTGCCAGCAGTGAAAGTTGGGCCAACACTGAAGCTTTCTTT.

The CDR3 here is CASSLNGGDTQYF. In DNA, the CDR3 is TGTGCCAGCAGCTTGAACGGGGGAGATACGCAGTATTTT. The J gene is TRBJ2-3, the V gene TRBV7-9, with a possible D match to TRBD2 (6 bases). Trimming removed 3 bases at V and 5 bases at J, with 9 bases between. This CDR3 contains 13 residues. Germline CDR1 SEHNR, CDR2 FQNEAQ (reference sequence).

The DNA of the CDR3 is TGTGCCAGCAGCCATGGGGGGGGTAGTTACACTGAAGCTTTCTTT. Residues: CASSHGGGSYTEAFF. V and J are TRBV3-1 (or the pseudogene TRBV3-2) and TRBJ1-1, with D possibly matching TRBD1 (5 bases). Deletions cut 3 bases from V and 3 bases from J, with 14 bases between. Germline CDR1 LGHDT, CDR2 YNNKEL (reference sequence). The CDR3 is 15 amino acids.

The table lists this clone with a few counts. This sequence joins TRBV4-2 and TRBJ2-7, with a weak D call TRBD1 (5 bases). Per the germline V gene, CDR1 is LGHNA and CDR2 is YNFKEQ. The V end was cut by 0 bases, the J end by 2 bases, with 11 bases between. The CDR3 sequence is 15 residues long. CDR3 DNA sequence: TGTGCCAGCAGCCAAGAAGCAGGGTCCGCCTACGAGCAGTACTTC. This translates into CASSQEAGSAYEQYF.

The chain is built from TRBV4-1 and TRBJ2-3; TRBD2 matches at 11 bases. The length of the CDR3 is 18 residues. CDR1 is MGHRA, CDR2 YSYEKL, per germline. V gave up 0 bases and J gave up 2 bases; unmatched junction bases: 7. CDR3 amino acids: CASSQDWGTSGTTDTQYF. DNA for the CDR3: TGCGCCAGCAGCCAAGATTGGGGGACTAGCGGCACCACAGATACGCAGTATTTT.

The rearrangement links TRBV13 to TRBJ2-4; TRBD2 matches at 9 bases. Trimming removed 11 bases from V and 3 bases from J; junction bases left unmatched: 5. The CDR3 has 13 residues. CDR1 PRHDT and CDR2 FYEKMQ come from the germline V gene (reference sequence). CDR3 protein: CALGSGGKNIQYF. CDR3 DNA: TGTGCCCTGGGTAGCGGGGGCAAAAACATTCAGTACTTC.

J is TRBJ1-5 and V is TRBV19, with 12 bases fitting TRBD1. Germline trimming cut 4 bases from V and 0 bases from J; bases unmatched to any gene: 13. This CDR3 region has 20 residues. Germline-derived CDR1 and CDR2 are LNHDA and SQIVND (reference sequence). Here the CDR3 DNA reads TGTGCCAGTAGTAGAGAGGGGACAGGGGGCTTGGCCAGTAGCAATCAGCCCCAGCATTTT. The encoded protein is CASSREGTGGLASSNQPQHF.

CDR3: CASSQSLVYGYTF. The CDR3 nucleotides are TGTGCCAGCAGCCAGTCACTCGTCTATGGCTACACCTTC. The chain recombines TRBV3-1 (or the pseudogene TRBV3-2) with TRBJ1-2; D gene uncertain. Germline V gives CDR1 LGHDT, CDR2 YNNKEL (reference sequence). This CDR3 has 13 residues. V lost 3 bases to trimming and J lost 4 bases, with 9 bases between them.

The chain is built from TRBV3-1 (or the pseudogene TRBV3-2) and TRBJ2-7; a possible D gene is TRBD2 (5 bases). This CDR3 has 12 amino acids. From germline, CDR1 is LGHDT and CDR2 YNNKEL (reference sequence). V shed 1 base and J shed 13 bases, with 14 bases lying between them. This CDR3 reads CASSQGRGIGYF. CDR3 nucleotide sequence: TGTGCCAGCAGCCAAGGGAGAGGGATTGGCTACTTC.

V gene TRBV9 combines with J gene TRBJ2-7; 7 bases match TRBD2. CDR3 size: 15 residues. Germline loops: CDR1 SGDLS, CDR2 YYNGEE. Trimming at V came to 7 bases and at J to 3 bases, leaving 13 bases not matched to a gene. CDR3 sequence: CASALGGGPGYEQYF. As DNA, the CDR3 is TGTGCCAGCGCACTAGGCGGGGGACCTGGCTACGAGCAGTACTTC.

The gene calls are TRBV12-3 or TRBV12-4 and TRBJ2-7, with D hard to call. The CDR3 has 13 amino acids. V was pared by 2 bases and J by 7 bases, with 12 bases between. This CDR3 is CASSLQALKEQYF. The CDR3 DNA sequence: TGTGCCAGCAGTTTACAGGCCCTTAAGGAGCAGTACTTC.

The V gene is TRBV4-1, the J gene TRBJ2-1; TRBD2 matches 7 bases. The CDR3 is 12 residues long. CDR1 is MGHRA, CDR2 YSYEKL, per germline. The ends lost 4 bases at V and 10 bases at J; junction bases unmatched: 4. The DNA of the CDR3 is TGCGCCAGCAGCCCCACGGGGGGAGAGCAGTTCTTC. It translates to CASSPTGGEQFF.

The gene calls are TRBV12-3 or TRBV12-4 and TRBJ2-2; D remains ambiguous. The CDR3 extends over 13 amino acids. V shed 5 bases and J shed 1 base, with 5 bases lying between them. The chain's CDR3 is CASSNRNTGELFF. The CDR3 DNA follows: TGTGCCAGCAGTAACAGGAACACCGGGGAGCTGTTTTTT.

CDR3 in amino acids: CASSYSGSQETQYF. In nucleotides, the CDR3 is TGCGCCAGCAGCTATTCAGGTTCCCAAGAGACCCAGTACTTC. The chain links TRBV5-1 to TRBJ2-5; D is unresolved. Germline CDR1 is SGHRS and CDR2 is YFSETQ. Trimming pared 3 bases from V and 1 base from J, leaving 10 bases between. CDR3 size: 14 residues. Complete variable domain (other parts from reference TRBV5-1 and TRBJ2-5): KAGVTQTPRYLIKTRGQQVTLSCSPISGHRSVSWYQQTPGQGLQFLFEYFSETQRNKGNFPGRFSGRQFSNSRSEMNVSTLELGDSALYLCASSYSGSQETQYFGPGTRLLVL.

The J gene is TRBJ1-3, the V gene TRBV3-1 (or the pseudogene TRBV3-2), with D uncertain. This CDR3 region has 12 residues. V lost 1 base and J lost 8, with 6 bases in between. Germline CDR1 LGHDT, CDR2 YNNKEL (reference sequence). This CDR3 reads CASSQVEDTIYF. Written as DNA, the CDR3 is TGTGCCAGCAGCCAAGTTGAGGACACCATATATTTT.

The genes are TRBV7-2 and TRBJ1-2; no firm D call. V was shortened by 1 base and J by 8 bases, with 8 bases between the two germline ends. The germline V gene has CDR1 SGHTA and CDR2 FQGNSA. CDR3 length: 12 amino acids. CDR3 sequence: CASSLERRGYTF. For the CDR3, the DNA is TGTGCCAGCAGCTTAGAGAGGAGGGGCTACACCTTC. Filled out from reference TRBV7-2 and TRBJ1-2, the complete variable domain reads GAGVSQSPSNKVTEKGKDVELRCDPISGHTALYWYRQSLGQGLEFLIYFQGNSAPDKSGLPSDRFSAERTGGSVSTLTIQRTQQEDSAVYLCASSLERRGYTFGSGTRLTVV.

This rearrangement joins TRBV2 to TRBJ2-5; 8 nucleotides align to TRBD1. The germline CDR1 and CDR2 sequences are SNHLY and FYNNEI. With 6 bases clipped from V and 4 bases from J, the junction kept 10 bases outside the gene matches. CDR3 length: 15 amino acids. DNA for the CDR3: TGTGCCAGCAGCGAAAACAGGGGGATAGGAGAGACCCAGTACTTC. As protein: CASSENRGIGETQYF.

The chain recombines TRBV9 with TRBJ1-1; TRBD1 aligns across 9 bases. The CDR3 loop spans 14 amino acids. Germline CDR1 is SGDLS and CDR2 is YYNGEE. Losses at the gene ends were 3 bases for V and 4 bases for J; bases not matched to a gene: 4. CDR3 loop: CASSATGGVTEAFF. Written as DNA, the CDR3 is TGTGCCAGCAGCGCCACAGGGGGCGTCACTGAAGCTTTCTTT.

V gene TRBV29-1 combines with J gene TRBJ2-1; 10 nucleotides agree with TRBD1. Germline trimming cut 6 bases from V and 9 bases from J; bases unmatched to any gene: 11. CDR1 is SQVTM and CDR2 is ANQGSEA in the germline V gene. The CDR3 is 14 amino acids. The CDR3: CSVFGTGVGGEQFF. The CDR3 DNA is TGCAGCGTATTCGGGACAGGGGTTGGGGGTGAGCAGTTCTTC.

The chain joins TRBV10-3 to TRBJ2-5, with D possibly matching TRBD2 (5 bases). The CDR3 is 14 residues long. Looked up from germline, CDR1 is ENHRY and CDR2 is SYGVKD. The ends were cut back, 3 bases at V and 3 bases at J, with 11 bases in the middle. CDR3 DNA sequence: TGTGCCATCAGTGACCCTGGAGGAGAAGAGACCCAGTACTTC. Translated, it gives CAISDPGGEETQYF.

V gene TRBV7-3 combines with J gene TRBJ2-2, with 7 bases aligning to TRBD1. Germline V CDR1 and CDR2: SGHTA, FQGTGA. With 0 bases clipped from V and 1 base from J, the junction kept 2 bases outside the gene matches. The CDR3 totals 16 residues. CDR3 sequence reads: CASSLTGTVNTGELFF. Here the CDR3 DNA reads TGTGCCAGCAGCTTAACGGGGACAGTGAACACCGGGGAGCTGTTTTTT.